The 20 T cell receptor beta chains below were found in one sample sequenced in a study of tumor-infiltrating lymphocytes in primary liver carcinoma (dated by TCRdb to the late 2010s). TRIzol reagent was used to extract blood RNA from unsorted whole blood, while the DNeasy Blood & Tissue kit provided the germline DNA. Instrument used: Illumina HiSeq 2500. Starting from approximately 500 ng total RNA, TCRbeta-specific cDNA was produced by reverse transcription with a constant-region primer and ProtoScript II reverse transcriptase. Construction of the TCRbeta libraries relied on three nested rounds of multiplex PCR, following a slightly modified ARM-PCR procedure. Each of the first two PCR rounds ran for roughly 9 cycles using multiplex TRBV1-TRBV30 forward primers together with a Cbeta reverse primer. TCRdb's own reprocessing of the public reads used fastp at Q25 and MiXCR and kept productive beta chains. Rows with one shared CDR3 protein collapse into an entry with the most common genes and DNA. The sample table lists fewer than 350,000 distinct CDR3 sequences, around 60% of them with a count of one. Under 8.5% of the sample comes from the top ten.

Sequencing input: peripheral blood. These receptors originate from a man aged 40-49 years with primary liver carcinoma and hepatitis B virus infection.

Worth noting for this clonotype: Given a much more abundant clone one base away, this may be a read error. The chain uses TRBV5-6 and TRBJ2-7; D could derive from TRBD1 or TRBD2 (5 bases each). The CDR3 runs to 14 residues. Germline V lookup: CDR1 SGHDT, CDR2 YYEEEE. V gave up 1 base and J gave up 5 bases, with 13 bases separating them. CDR3 loop: CASSLRGERNEQYF. The CDR3 DNA follows: TGTGCCAGCAGCTTGCGAGGGGAACGTAACGAGCAGTACTTC. Full variable domain (outside the CDR3, taken from reference TRBV5-6 and TRBJ2-7): DAGVTQSPTHLIKTRGQQVTLRCSPKSGHDTVSWYQQALGQGPQFIFQYYEEEERQRGNFPDRFSGHQFPNYSSELNVNALLLGDSALYLCASSLRGERNEQYFGPGTRLTVT.

This clonotype was observed once. A junction boundary mismatches the germline segment, possibly from a read error. The chain links TRBV11-2 to TRBJ2-1; tentatively, D is TRBD2 (6 bases). The length of the CDR3 is 15 residues. Germline CDR1 is SGHAT and CDR2 is FQNNGV. CDR3 protein: CASSRSTGAYNEPFF. CDR3 sequence (DNA): TGTGCCAGCAGCCGGTCTACGGGAGCCTACAATGAGCCGTTCTTC.

Remarks on this clonotype: Sequence at one end of the junction differs from germline and may be a read error. The gene calls are TRBV24-1 and TRBJ2-7; 9 positions match TRBD2. There are 16 residues in the CDR3. Germline V gives CDR1 KGHDR, CDR2 SFDVKD. The CDR3 is CATNDPLAGRPHEQYF. As DNA, the CDR3 is TGTGCCACCAATGATCCTCTAGCGGGAAGGCCCCACGAGCAGTACTTC.

This clonotype was recorded once. This rearrangement joins TRBV28 to TRBJ2-7; D not resolved. V lost 7 bases and J 0 bases, leaving 13 bases between the germline ends. The CDR3 has 14 residues. CDR1 and CDR2 (germline): MDHEN, SYDVKM. CDR3 sequence reads: CASKLGSASYEQYF. The CDR3 DNA reads TGTGCCAGCAAGCTGGGGTCGGCCTCCTACGAGCAGTACTTC.

A remark on this clonotype: A much bigger clone sits one base away, suggesting this may be a read error. The J gene is TRBJ1-4, the V gene TRBV29-1, with a weak D call TRBD1 (5 bases). Germline CDR1 and CDR2: SQVTM and ANQGSEA. The length of the CDR3 is 14 residues. The CDR3 coding sequence is TGCAGCGTTGAGGGCTCGGGGCCTAATGAAAAACTGTCTTTT. It is translated as CSVEGSGPNEKLSF.

On this clonotype itself: One junction end disagrees with the germline gene, perhaps due to a read error. The chain uses TRBV10-3 and TRBJ1-3, with D perhaps matching TRBD1 (6 bases). The CDR3 is made up of 17 amino acids. Germline V gene data show CDR1 as ENHRY and CDR2 as SYGVKD. CDR3 DNA: TGTGCCATCAGTGAGTCGGTTTCAGGGGTTACTGGAAACACCGTATATTTT. Translated, it gives CAISESVSGVTGNTVYF.

With regard to this clonotype: This may come from a read error, since a much larger clone is one base off. This chain uses TRBV12-3 or TRBV12-4 with TRBJ2-6; D is unclear. The V end lost 5 bases, the J end lost 2 bases, and 7 bases lay between the germline ends. The CDR3 runs to 14 residues. The CDR3 nucleotides read TGTGCCAGCAGTAGTTACCCTGGGGCCAACGTCCTGACTTTC. Encoded protein: CASSSYPGANVLTF.

A word on this clonotype: A read error may account for a junction end that differs from germline. The chain recombines TRBV11-2 with TRBJ1-5, with 8 positions matching TRBD1. This CDR3 spans 13 amino acids. Germline V lookup: CDR1 SGHAT, CDR2 FQNNGV. CDR3 sequence: CAGSLQGDQPQHF. The CDR3 DNA is TGTGCCGGCAGCTTACAGGGGGATCAGCCCCAACATTTT.

As to this clonotype: Without the conserved terminal phenylalanine or tryptophan, this CDR3 likely stems from a read error. This chain connects TRBV6-1 to TRBJ2-7, with unresolved D. The CDR3 sequence is 12 residues long. V was clipped by 2 bases and J by 4 bases, with 6 bases between them. Germline CDR1 is MNHNS and CDR2 is SASEGT. CDR3 loop: CASSEFAYEQYL. CDR3 nucleotide sequence: TGTGCCAGCAGTGAATTCGCTTACGAGCAGTACCTC.

In this sample, this clonotype turned up many times. The chain employs TRBV6-2 or TRBV6-3 and TRBJ1-5, with 9 bases matching TRBD1. The trim removed 5 bases at V and 1 base at J, leaving 18 bases unmatched. The CDR3 sequence is 20 residues long. CDR1 and CDR2 from the germline V gene are MNHEY and SVGEGT. CDR3 sequence reads: CASSLSIRDRVRGSNQPQHF. DNA of the CDR3: TGTGCCAGCAGTCTATCGATCCGGGACAGGGTTCGAGGAAGCAATCAGCCCCAGCATTTT.

As to this clonotype: This may arise from a read error, as a much more abundant clone is one base away. The genes are TRBV7-8 and TRBJ2-1; no reliable D call. CDR1 SGHVS and CDR2 FQNEAQ come from the germline V gene. The CDR3 runs to 14 residues. The CDR3: CASSSESSYNGQFF. CDR3 DNA sequence: TGTGCCAGCAGCTCCGAAAGCTCCTACAATGGGCAGTTCTTC.

Comments on this clonotype: Germline and junction disagree at one end, which may indicate a read error. This sequence joins TRBV6-1 and TRBJ2-7; D ambiguous. CDR3 length: 15 residues. The germline V gene encodes CDR1 MNHNS and CDR2 SASEGT. CDR3 sequence reads: CASSESASSFREQHF. CDR3 nucleotides: TGTGCCAGCAGTGAATCGGCTTCCTCCTTCCGCGAACAGCACTTC.

This clonotype has a count of ten or more. The chain carries TRBV4-1 and TRBJ2-3, with 8 bases matching TRBD2. With V trimmed by 4 bases and J by 5 bases, 8 bases remained unmatched. There are 15 residues in the CDR3. Per the germline V gene, CDR1 is MGHRA and CDR2 is YSYEKL. The chain's CDR3 is CASSPLGRGIDTQYF. In DNA form, the CDR3 reads TGCGCCAGCAGCCCTCTCGGGAGGGGAATAGATACGCAGTATTTT.

V usage is TRBV28 and J usage is TRBJ2-7; 7 bases align to TRBD2. This CDR3 region has 17 residues. The V gene end was trimmed by 5 bases and the J gene end by 9 bases; junction bases not matched to a gene: 22. Germline lookup yields CDR1 MDHEN and CDR2 SYDVKM. The CDR3 region is CASSVNRWGLQVSGQYF. CDR3 DNA: TGTGCCAGCAGTGTAAATAGGTGGGGACTACAGGTCTCCGGGCAGTACTTC.

For this clonotype: A read error is possible here, since a much larger clone lies one base away. The rearrangement links TRBV6-5 to TRBJ2-5; D gene uncertain. Trimming pared 1 base from V and 5 bases from J, leaving 8 bases between. The CDR3 runs 13 residues. Germline-derived CDR1 and CDR2 are MNHEY and SVGAGI. The CDR3 bases are TGTGCCAGCAGTTACTATATGACGGAGACCCAGTACTTC. This translates into CASSYYMTETQYF.

Worth noting for this clonotype: Lacking the conserved final phenylalanine or tryptophan, this CDR3 likely reflects a read error. The chain links TRBV6-1 to TRBJ2-7; a possible D gene is TRBD1 (6 bases). This CDR3 contains 14 residues. From germline, CDR1 is MNHNS and CDR2 SASEGT. Written as DNA, the CDR3 is TGTGCCAGTAGTGTCGCACAGGGAGACTACGAGCAGTACCTC. As protein: CASSVAQGDYEQYL.

About this clonotype: A much larger clonotype is one base distant, so this may be a read error. This chain joins TRBV6-1 and TRBJ1-5, with D perhaps TRBD1 (5 bases). V was pared by 1 base and J by 3 bases, with 7 bases between. The CDR3 runs to 14 residues. The V gene's germline CDR1 is MNHNS and CDR2 SASEGT. The CDR3 reads CASSEDRTNQPQHF. DNA of the CDR3: TGTGCCAGCAGTGAAGACAGGACCAATCAGCCCCAGCATTTT.

The V call is TRBV11-2, the J call TRBJ2-1; D is unresolved. V was shortened by 5 bases and J by 5 bases, with 7 bases between the two germline ends. Germline CDR1 reads SGHAT; CDR2 reads FQNNGV. The CDR3 covers 12 residues. CDR3 bases: TGTGCCAGCAGCCCAGCGCACAATGAGCAGTTCTTC. Translating it yields CASSPAHNEQFF.

This clonotype was observed a handful of times. This sequence joins TRBV5-5 and TRBJ2-1, with D uncertain. Germline V gene sequence: CDR1 SGHKS, CDR2 YYEKEE (reference sequence). The CDR3 is made up of 14 amino acids. Trimming took 0 bases from V and 8 from J, leaving 12 bases between them. For the CDR3, the DNA is TGTGCCAGCAGCTTGGCCCTGGGTAGTGATGAGCAGTTCTTC. It yields the protein CASSLALGSDEQFF.

This clonotype was detected only once. The CDR3 ends on some other residue instead of the conserved phenylalanine or tryptophan, so this is likely a read error. V usage is TRBV12-3 or TRBV12-4 and J usage is TRBJ2-5; 7 bases align to TRBD2. The V and J ends lost 6 bases and 3 bases, in that order; junction bases with no gene match: 10. The CDR3 consists of 15 residues. CDR3 sequence (DNA): TGTGCCAGCAGGGCGGGTGAGCTAGCGGAAGAGACCCAGTACTTA. This translates into CASRAGELAEETQYL.